Shown below are 4 T cell receptor beta chains from a single sample sequenced in a study of blood T cell repertoires in COVID-19 (TCRdb year 2020). Library generation was performed with the immunoSEQ multiplex PCR assay. TCRdb obtained this table from immuneACCESS and retained in-frame rearrangements with V and J assigned. These tables miss some clones; where compared with another copy, unresolved V genes account for less than half of the shortfall, and the remainder is unexplained. This sample has under 200,000 clones in its table, and around 84% of those were observed once. Around 6.6% of the sample belongs to the ten largest clones. Sequences were obtained from peripheral blood. The receptor source for this set is a man aged 45-65 years with active or convalescent COVID-19.

This sequence joins TRBV4-2 and TRBJ2-1; D could derive from TRBD1 or TRBD2 (5 bases each). The CDR3 sequence is 12 residues long. V was clipped by 4 bases and J by 9 bases, with 10 bases between them. Looked up from germline, CDR1 is LGHNA and CDR2 is YNFKEQ. The CDR3 nucleotides read TGTGCCAGCAGCCTAGACAGCGGTGAGCAGTTCTTC. Its translation is CASSLDSGEQFF.

The chain is built from TRBV12-3 or TRBV12-4 and TRBJ1-4, with D possibly matching TRBD1 (5 bases). V gave up 0 bases and J gave up 14 bases, with 13 bases separating them. This CDR3 comprises 13 residues. DNA of the CDR3: TGTGCCAGCAGTTTAGCCCGGGTTGGGGCCCTGTTTTTT. This codes for CASSLARVGALFF.

The chain recombines TRBV27 with TRBJ1-1; D uncertain. V was shortened by 1 base and J by 2 bases, with 11 bases between the two germline ends. Per the germline V gene, CDR1 is MNHEY and CDR2 is SMNVEV (reference sequence). The CDR3 has 15 residues. The CDR3 nucleotides are TGTGCCAGCAGTTTATTAGTTGGGAGAAACACTGAAGCTTTCTTT. Translating gives CASSLLVGRNTEAFF.

J is TRBJ1-6 and V is TRBV7-9, with a tentative D call TRBD1 (6 bases). The V gene lost 5 bases and the J gene lost 14 bases, with 13 bases spanning the gap. Germline V gene data show CDR1 as SEHNR and CDR2 as FQNEAQ (reference sequence). The CDR3 extends over 12 amino acids. The CDR3 protein is CASSPQDSTLHF. In DNA form, the CDR3 reads TGTGCCAGCAGCCCCCAGGACAGTACCCTCCACTTT.